The following is a T cell receptor (beta chain) sequence with its context. As yet, its antigen is unknown. This entry belongs to a study of cytomegalovirus exposure and HLA in healthy donors. Notes on the study in general: TRBV6-2, TRBV6-3 and some other V segments were excluded as indistinguishable. An apparent linkage of common viral pathogens to several of the most significant clusters emerged in a later analysis.

The study ran its PCR with 60 Vbeta and 13 Jbeta primers. TCRdb's copy holds only in-frame clones and misses some; the assay was immunoSEQ multiplex PCR. The repertoire holds over 75,000 clones, with under 85% as singletons. V lost 3 bases, J lost 7 bases, and 13 bases lay in between. The CDR3 is made up of 14 amino acids. The germline CDR1 and CDR2 sequences are PRHDT and FYEKMQ (reference sequence). The chain recombines TRBV13 with TRBJ2-4; TRBD2 is a possible D gene (6 bases). The TCR was taken from a man aged 50-60 years in good health and CMV-seropositive. What was sequenced was PBMCs. CDR3 sequence (DNA): TGTGCCAGCAGCTTGGGGACTGGGGTGAACATTCAGTACTTC. Protein: CASSLGTGVNIQYF.